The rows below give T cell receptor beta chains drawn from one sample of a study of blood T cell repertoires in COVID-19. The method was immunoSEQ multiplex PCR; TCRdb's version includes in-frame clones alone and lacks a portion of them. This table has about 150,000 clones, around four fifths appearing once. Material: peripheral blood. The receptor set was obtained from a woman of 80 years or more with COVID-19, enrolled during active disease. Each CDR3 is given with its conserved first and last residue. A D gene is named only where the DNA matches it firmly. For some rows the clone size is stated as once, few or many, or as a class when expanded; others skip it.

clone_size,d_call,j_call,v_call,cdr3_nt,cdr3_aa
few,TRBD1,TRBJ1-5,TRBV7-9,TGTGCCAGCAGCTTAGACAGGGGCGATCAGCCCCAGCATTTT,CASSLDRGDQPQHF
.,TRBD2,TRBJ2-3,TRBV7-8,TGTGCCAGCAGCTTCTCGTCTGGGGGACTAGCGGCAGATACGCAGTATTTT,CASSFSSGGLAADTQYF
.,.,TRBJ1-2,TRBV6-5,TGTGCCAGCAGCGAGGGAGGGGCCGTAGGCTACACCTTC,CASSEGGAVGYTF
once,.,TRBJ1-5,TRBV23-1,TGCGCCAGCAGTCAATTAAGTGGCACCCAGCCCCAGCATTTT,CASSQLSGTQPQHF
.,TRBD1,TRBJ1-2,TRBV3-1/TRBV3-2,TGTGCCAGCAGCCAGGTCGACAGGGGCGATGGCTACACCTTC,CASSQVDRGDGYTF
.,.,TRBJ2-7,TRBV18,TGTGCCAGCTCGACCGGGGTAGTGCACTCCTACGAGCAGTACTTC,CASSTGVVHSYEQYF
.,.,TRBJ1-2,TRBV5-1,TGCGCCAGCAGCTTGGAGTTAGGGAGGGACTATGGCTACACCTTC,CASSLELGRDYGYTF
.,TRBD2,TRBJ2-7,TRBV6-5,TGTGCCAGCCGCGCCGTCGGGGGGTCCTACGAGCAGTACTTC,CASRAVGGSYEQYF
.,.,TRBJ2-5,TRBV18,TGTGCCAGCTCACTGGGAGTTCGAGGGTCTGGGGATACCCAGTACTTC,CASSLGVRGSGDTQYF
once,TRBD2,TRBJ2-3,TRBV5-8,TGTGCCAGCAGCTTGGCCCGGCTAGCGGGGGGAACAGATACGCAGTATTTT,CASSLARLAGGTDTQYF
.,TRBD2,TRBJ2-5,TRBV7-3,TGTGCCAGCAGCTCCGGGGGGCAAGAGACCCAGTACTTC,CASSSGGQETQYF
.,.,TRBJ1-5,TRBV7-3,TGTGCCAGCAGCATGACAGCTAATCAGCCCCAGCATTTT,CASSMTANQPQHF
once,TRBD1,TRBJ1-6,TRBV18,TGTGCCAGCTCATCAGGACAGGGGGTTTCACCCCTCCACTTT,CASSSGQGVSPLHF
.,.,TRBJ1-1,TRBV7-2,TGTGCCAGCAGCCCCTACGCCGGGAACACTGAAGCTTTCTTT,CASSPYAGNTEAFF
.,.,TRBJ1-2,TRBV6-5,TGTGCCAGCAGTTACTCGCCAGGTGTGACGGGGGGCTACACCTTC,CASSYSPGVTGGYTF
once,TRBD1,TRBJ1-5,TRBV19,TGTGCCAGTACTGACAGGGGTGGCCAGCCCCAGCATTTT,CASTDRGGQPQHF
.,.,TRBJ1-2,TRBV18,TGTGCCAGCTCACTGGGTACAGCCGACTATGGCTACACCTTC,CASSLGTADYGYTF
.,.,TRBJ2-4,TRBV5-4,TGTGCCAGCAGCTTGACAGGGAAAAACATTCAGTACTTC,CASSLTGKNIQYF
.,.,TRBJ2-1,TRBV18,TGTGCCAGCTCACAATACCGGGACAACAATGAGCAGTTCTTC,CASSQYRDNNEQFF
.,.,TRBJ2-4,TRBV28,TGTGCCAGCAGCCCCCCGGTAGCCAAAAACATTCAGTACTTC,CASSPPVAKNIQYF
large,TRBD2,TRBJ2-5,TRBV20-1,TGCAGTGCTAGTCTCGGGACTAGCGGGGGCAAAGAGACCCAGTACTTC,CSASLGTSGGKETQYF
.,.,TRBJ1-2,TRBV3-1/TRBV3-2,TGTGCCAGCAGCGCGGACAGTTATTATGGCTACACCTTC,CASSADSYYGYTF
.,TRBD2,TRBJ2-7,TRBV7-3,TGTGCCAGCAGCCCCGGGGGGGGTAGCTCCTACGAGCAGTACTTC,CASSPGGGSSYEQYF
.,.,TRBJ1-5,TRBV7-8,TGTGCCAGCAGCTTTTCGGGGAATAGCAATCAGCCCCAGCATTTT,CASSFSGNSNQPQHF
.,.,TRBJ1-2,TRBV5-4,TGTGCCAGCAGCTTGTGGTATCAGGATCAAGGCTACACCTTC,CASSLWYQDQGYTF
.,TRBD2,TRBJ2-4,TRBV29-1,TGCAGCGTTGGACTAGCCGCCAAAAACATTCAGTACTTC,CSVGLAAKNIQYF
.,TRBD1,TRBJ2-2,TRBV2,TGTGCCAGCCGGGGGGACAGGGTTGGCACCGGGGAGCTGTTTTTT,CASRGDRVGTGELFF
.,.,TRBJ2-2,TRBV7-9,TGTGCCAGCAGCTTAGTCGGTCTAGCGCCCAGCACCGGGGAGCTGTTTTTT,CASSLVGLAPSTGELFF
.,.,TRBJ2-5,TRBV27,TGTGCCAGCAGAGGCTTCGGGAGCCAAGAGACCCAGTACTTC,CASRGFGSQETQYF
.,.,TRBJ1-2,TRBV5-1,TGCGCCAGCAGCTTGTTTACTTCCCAAACCTCGGATGGCTACACCTTC,CASSLFTSQTSDGYTF
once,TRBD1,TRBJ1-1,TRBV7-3,TGTGCCAGCAGCTCCCAGGGGGGCGAAGCTTTCTTT,CASSSQGGEAFF
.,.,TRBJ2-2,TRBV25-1,TGTGCCAGCAGTGTGATGGCGACAGGGAACACCGGGGAGCTGTTTTTT,CASSVMATGNTGELFF
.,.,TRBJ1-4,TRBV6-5,TGTGCCAGCAGTTACTCGGGGACTCGGGTTGAAAAACTGTTTTTT,CASSYSGTRVEKLFF
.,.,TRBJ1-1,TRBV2,TGTGCCAGCAGCCCACAGGGCCTCGGCACTGAAGCTTTCTTT,CASSPQGLGTEAFF
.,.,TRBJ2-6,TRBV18,TGTGCCAGCTCACCACCGGAGGGAACTGGGGCCAACGTCCTGACTTTC,CASSPPEGTGANVLTF
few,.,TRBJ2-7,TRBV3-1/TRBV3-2,TGTGCCAGCAGCCAACAGGGTAACGAGCAGTACTTC,CASSQQGNEQYF
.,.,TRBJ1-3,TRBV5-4,TGTGCCAGCAGCTTGTTCGGAGTGGGTTCTGGAAACACCATATATTTT,CASSLFGVGSGNTIYF
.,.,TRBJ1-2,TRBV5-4,TGTGCCAGCAGCACTGACACTCTCTATGGCTACACCTTC,CASSTDTLYGYTF
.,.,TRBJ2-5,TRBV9,TGTGCCAGCAGCGGCGGAAACCAAGAGACCCAGTACTTC,CASSGGNQETQYF
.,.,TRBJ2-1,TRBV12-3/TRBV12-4,TGTGCCAGCAGTTTTTCCCGCGCGCAGTTCTTC,CASSFSRAQFF
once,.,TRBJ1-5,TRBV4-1,TGCGCCAGCAGCCTCGGGATGGGAGGGAGCAATCAGCCCCAGCATTTT,CASSLGMGGSNQPQHF
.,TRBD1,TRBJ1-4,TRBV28,TGTGCCAGCAGTCAGGGGACAGTCGCCGATGAAAAACTGTTTTTT,CASSQGTVADEKLFF
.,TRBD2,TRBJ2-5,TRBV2,TGTGCCAGCAGTGATCGGGGCGGGGGAACCGCAGAGACCCAGTACTTC,CASSDRGGGTAETQYF
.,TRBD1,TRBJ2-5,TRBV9,TGTGCCAGCAGCGCCACAGGGGCGCGAGGGACCCAGTACTTC,CASSATGARGTQYF
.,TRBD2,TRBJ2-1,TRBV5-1,TGCGCCAGCAGCTCAACTAGCGGGAGCTACAATGAGCAGTTCTTC,CASSSTSGSYNEQFF
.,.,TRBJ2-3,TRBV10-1,TGCGCCAGCAGTGCTGACTTTGGCACAGATACGCAGTATTTT,CASSADFGTDTQYF
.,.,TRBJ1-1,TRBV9,TGTGCCAGCAGCGTAGTGAGCCAGGGTACTGAAGCTTTCTTT,CASSVVSQGTEAFF
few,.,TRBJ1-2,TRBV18,TGTGCCAGCTCACCACAGTCGGAGTCTGGCTACACCTTC,CASSPQSESGYTF
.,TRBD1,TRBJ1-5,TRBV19,TGTGCCACCCGGGGACAGGGGGCCCCTAGCAATCAGCCCCAGCATTTT,CATRGQGAPSNQPQHF
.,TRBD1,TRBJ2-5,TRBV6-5,TGTGCCAGCAATAAGGGACAGCAAGAGACCCAGTACTTC,CASNKGQQETQYF
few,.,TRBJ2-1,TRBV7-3,TGTGCCAGCAGCTCCGGACTGTTCAATGAGCAGTTCTTC,CASSSGLFNEQFF
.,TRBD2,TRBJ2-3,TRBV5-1,TGCGCCAGCAGCTTGGCCACACTAGCGGGAGGGACCACAGATACGCAGTATTTT,CASSLATLAGGTTDTQYF
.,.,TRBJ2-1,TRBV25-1,TGTGCCAGCAGTGAATTAAGGGGCGGGCAGTTCTTC,CASSELRGGQFF
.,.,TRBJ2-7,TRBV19,TGTGCCAGTAGTATTTCGGACACCTCCTACGAGCAGTACTTC,CASSISDTSYEQYF